These 5 T cell receptor beta chains came from one sample sequenced in a study of blood T cells in healthy people across ages. With a J-beta primer mix and a sample-barcoded 5' primer, a second PCR ran roughly 7 to 11 cycles. TCRdb re-analysed the 5' RACE reads in MiXCR, keeping a single row per CDR3 protein. The sample shows approximately 690,000 distinct CDR3 sequences, around 41% of them seen only once. The sample comprised blood. These receptors all come from a man older than 75 in good health.

This clonotype was picked up a small number of times. The CDR3 nucleotides are TGTGCCTGGAGGGAGGAGGAGAACACTGAAGCTTTCTTT. This codes for CAWREEENTEAFF. V is TRBV30 and J is TRBJ1-1; D unresolved. This CDR3 has 13 residues. Germline V gene data show CDR1 as GTSNPN and CDR2 as SVGIG (reference sequence). The V and J ends lost 3 bases and 1 base respectively, with 9 bases between them.

There are many counts of this clonotype. The J gene is TRBJ2-4, the V gene TRBV6-5; 8 nucleotides agree with TRBD1. The CDR3 runs 20 residues. V gave up 4 bases and J gave up 0 bases; unmatched junction bases: 17. CDR1 MNHEY and CDR2 SVGAGI come from the germline V gene. The CDR3 nucleotides are TGTGCCAGCAGTTCCCCCACCGGGACAGGCAAAATTGTAGCCAAAAACATTCAGTACTTC. Protein product: CASSSPTGTGKIVAKNIQYF.

Worth noting for this clonotype: The germline gene is not matched at one end of the junction; a read error may be the cause. This rearrangement joins TRBV9 to TRBJ2-7; no reliable D call. The CDR3 extends over 15 amino acids. Germline CDR1 reads SGDLS; CDR2 reads YYNGEE. In DNA form, the CDR3 reads TGTGCCGGCAGCGTCTCGACCGTCGCCCTCTACGAGCAGTACTTC. This translates into CAGSVSTVALYEQYF.

Comments on this clonotype: A read error may be the cause here, since a much bigger clone is one base away. J is TRBJ2-7 and V is TRBV4-2; 11 nucleotides line up with TRBD1. Unmatched junction bases numbered 6, after V lost 4 bases and J lost 7 bases. The CDR3 is 14 amino acids. The V gene's germline CDR1 is LGHNA and CDR2 YNFKEQ. The CDR3 region has the DNA TGTGCCAGCAGCCCTTGGACAGGGGGCGGTGAGCAGTACTTC. It codes for CASSPWTGGGEQYF.

This clonotype came up many times. The chain carries TRBV29-1 and TRBJ2-1, with D perhaps being TRBD1 or TRBD2 (6 bases each). V dropped 4 bases and J dropped 10 bases, with 14 bases sitting between them. Germline CDR1 reads SQVTM; CDR2 reads ANQGSEA. CDR3 length: 12 amino acids. CDR3 residues: CSVAPGAGEQFF. The CDR3 coding sequence is TGCAGCGTTGCTCCGGGGGCTGGAGAGCAGTTCTTC.